This T cell receptor beta chain was profiled in a study of cytomegalovirus exposure and HLA in healthy donors. Looked up from germline, CDR1 is SGHRS and CDR2 is YFSETQ. Trimming cost V 0 bases and J 1 base, with 8 bases left between them. The CDR3 contains 15 residues. Vbeta (60) and Jbeta (13) primers were used in the PCR. Here immunoSEQ multiplex PCR was the method, and the copy in TCRdb shows in-frame clones only, minus some. This sample yields roughly 110,000 clones, of which around 77% are seen a single time; approximately 2.2% belongs to the top ten. This clone was detected only a few times. Its antigen is currently unknown. Whole-study findings and limits: CMV serostatus was the sole immune exposure information available.

Sequencing used PBMCs. This rearrangement joins TRBV5-1 to TRBJ1-5; D is ambiguous. This receptor was identified in a man younger than 30 in good health and CMV-seronegative. This chain's CDR3 is CASSLVPGSNQPQHF. The CDR3 DNA reads TGCGCCAGCAGCTTGGTACCGGGAAGCAATCAGCCCCAGCATTTT.